The 29 T cell receptor beta chains in this list originate from one sample, sequenced in a study of OX40 agonist ivuxolimab in advanced cancers. Here immunoSEQ multiplex PCR was the method, and the copy in TCRdb shows in-frame clones only, minus some. The data contain 25,000 to 40,000 clones, more than 75% of them singletons. The sample was CD4+ or CD8+ T cells sorted from blood, taken in a trial of the OX40 agonist ivuxolimab. The receptors derive from an adult with an advanced solid tumor such as melanoma, head and neck, liver or kidney cancer.

This chain connects TRBV2 to TRBJ2-1, with D possibly being TRBD2 (5 bases). The CDR3 is 14 residues long. V was shortened by 6 bases and J by 3 bases, with 12 bases between the two germline ends. Germline V CDR1 and CDR2: SNHLY, FYNNEI. CDR3: CASSQARDYNEQFF. Here the CDR3 DNA reads TGTGCCAGCAGCCAAGCCCGGGACTACAATGAGCAGTTCTTC.

This chain connects TRBV14 to TRBJ2-2; 12 bases are shared with TRBD2. Germline V gene data show CDR1 as SGHDN and CDR2 as FVKESK. V dropped 4 bases and J dropped 4; count of bases not matched to a gene: 10. This CDR3 contains 18 residues. In nucleotides, the CDR3 is TGTGCCAGCAGCCTACTCGGGACTAGCGGGTTCGTCACCGGGGAGCTGTTTTTT. Protein product: CASSLLGTSGFVTGELFF.

This clone was seen a single time. The chain is built from TRBV5-5 and TRBJ2-2; a possible D gene is TRBD2 (5 bases). V was cut by 7 bases and J by 6 bases, with 13 bases left in between. The CDR3 loop spans 13 amino acids. CDR1 SGHKS and CDR2 YYEKEE come from the germline V gene (reference sequence). CDR3 region: CASSVGDSGELFF. CDR3 nucleotides: TGTGCCAGCTCGGTCGGGGATTCCGGGGAGCTGTTTTTT.

The chain couples TRBV4-1 to TRBJ2-7; 10 positions agree with TRBD1. Trimming removed 1 base from V and 3 bases from J; junction bases left unmatched: 6. CDR3 length equals 16 residues. Germline-derived CDR1 and CDR2 are MGHRA and YSYEKL. In DNA, the CDR3 is TGCGCCAGCAGCCAAGCTACGGACAGGGGGAGCTACGAGCAGTACTTC. It specifies CASSQATDRGSYEQYF.

V is TRBV9 and J is TRBJ2-7; D possibly corresponds to TRBD2 (6 bases). Germline V gives CDR1 SGDLS, CDR2 YYNGEE. V lost 3 bases, J lost 2 bases, and 12 bases lay in between. The CDR3 runs 14 residues. The chain's CDR3 is CASSEAGSPYEQYF. As DNA, the CDR3 is TGTGCCAGCAGCGAAGCGGGCTCGCCCTACGAGCAGTACTTC.

This clone was recorded only once. The V gene is TRBV11-2, the J gene TRBJ2-1; no definite D call. Germline V gives CDR1 SGHAT, CDR2 FQNNGV. This CDR3 region has 13 residues. V shed 1 base and J shed 10 bases, with 11 bases lying between them. The DNA for the CDR3 is TGTGCCAGCAGCTTAGGATTGGATGTCGAGCAGTTCTTC. Protein sequence: CASSLGLDVEQFF.

This chain joins TRBV7-8 and TRBJ2-1; 11 bases match TRBD2. The trim removed 2 bases at V and 10 bases at J, leaving 10 bases unmatched. Looked up from germline, CDR1 is SGHVS and CDR2 is FQNEAQ. The CDR3 has 16 amino acids. The CDR3 loop is CASSLRLAGGSREQFF. The CDR3 region has the DNA TGTGCCAGCAGCTTACGTCTAGCGGGAGGATCGAGGGAGCAGTTCTTC.

This chain uses TRBV27 with TRBJ2-4; D remains unclear. CDR3 size: 16 residues. The germline gives CDR1 MNHEY, CDR2 SMNVEV (reference sequence). Trimming took 3 bases from V and 0 from J, leaving 12 bases between them. In DNA, the CDR3 is TGTGCCAGCAGTTTGGGTGGGGTTGGAGCCAAAAACATTCAGTACTTC. It is translated as CASSLGGVGAKNIQYF.

In DNA form, the CDR3 reads TGTGCCAGCAGCCCCGGGGGACTAGCGGGAGATGTGTATACGCAGTATTTT. Translated, it gives CASSPGGLAGDVYTQYF. The rearrangement links TRBV14 to TRBJ2-3, with TRBD2 identical over 14 bases. V dropped 4 bases and J dropped 7; count of bases not matched to a gene: 10. The CDR3 loop spans 17 amino acids. Germline CDR1 is SGHDN and CDR2 is FVKESK.

The chain employs TRBV28 and TRBJ2-7; 9 positions match TRBD1. Germline V CDR1 and CDR2: MDHEN, SYDVKM. CDR3 length equals 16 residues. The junction had 9 bases not matched to a gene; V was cut back by 3 bases and J by 3 bases. The CDR3 loop reads CASSFYVRTGDYEQYF. CDR3 sequence (DNA): TGTGCCAGCAGTTTTTACGTTAGGACAGGGGACTACGAGCAGTACTTC.

This chain links TRBV10-3 with TRBJ2-1; no reliable D call. The V gene lost 8 bases and the J gene lost 7 bases, with 12 bases spanning the gap. This CDR3 region has 12 residues. CDR1 and CDR2 (germline): ENHRY, SYGVKD. As DNA, the CDR3 is TGTGCCATCGGGTCAACCGGGAATGAGCAGTTCTTC. This translates into CAIGSTGNEQFF.

This rearrangement joins TRBV18 to TRBJ2-5, with unresolved D. The CDR3 runs 15 residues. With 3 bases removed from V and 1 base from J, the gap between germline ends came to 12 bases. CDR1 and CDR2 from the germline V gene are KGHSH and LQKENI. The CDR3 bases are TGTGCCAGCTCACCGACCTTGGGCCTCCAAGAGACCCAGTACTTC. Translation: CASSPTLGLQETQYF. The full variable domain, with the rest looked up from reference TRBV18 and TRBJ2-5, is NAGVMQNPRHLVRRRGQEARLRCSPMKGHSHVYWYRQLPEEGLKFMVYLQKENIIDESGMPKERFSAEFPKEGPSILRIQQVVRGDSAAYFCASSPTLGLQETQYFGPGTRLLVL.

The chain links TRBV27 to TRBJ1-2; D unresolved. The CDR3 consists of 10 residues. V lost 7 bases and J 14 bases, leaving 14 bases between the germline ends. The germline V gene has CDR1 MNHEY and CDR2 SMNVEV (reference sequence). CDR3 loop: CASTLLYGTF. The CDR3 DNA sequence: TGTGCCAGCACCCTCCTTTACGGTACCTTC.

This clone was seen a few times. The chain links TRBV10-3 to TRBJ2-7; D not resolved. The CDR3 consists of 12 residues. The germline CDR1 and CDR2 sequences are ENHRY and SYGVKD. Trimming removed 2 bases at V and 6 bases at J, with 8 bases between. This chain's CDR3 is CAISEVKVEQYF. CDR3 DNA sequence: TGTGCCATCAGTGAGGTAAAGGTCGAGCAGTACTTC.

The chain recombines TRBV4-2 with TRBJ2-2; the D call may be TRBD1 or TRBD2 (7 bases each). The CDR3 has 18 amino acids. In germline, CDR1 is LGHNA, CDR2 YNFKEQ. Trimming stripped 2 bases from V and 6 bases from J, with 22 bases between. CDR3 residues: CASSQTGTAGLGAGELFF. Written as DNA, the CDR3 is TGTGCCAGCAGCCAAACCGGGACAGCGGGATTGGGGGCCGGGGAGCTGTTTTTT.

This sequence joins TRBV28 and TRBJ2-7; D is unclear. Trimming shortened V by 5 bases and J by 0 bases, and 5 bases separated the two germline ends. The CDR3 runs to 12 residues. The germline V gene has CDR1 MDHEN and CDR2 SYDVKM. The CDR3 protein is CASSKGSYEQYF. The CDR3 DNA sequence: TGTGCCAGCAGTAAAGGCTCCTACGAGCAGTACTTC. The complete variable domain, with remaining parts taken from reference TRBV28 and TRBJ2-7, reads DVKVTQSSRYLVKRTGEKVFLECVQDMDHENMFWYRQDPGLGLRLIYFSYDVKMKEKGDIPEGYSVSREKKERFSLILESASTNQTSMYLCASSKGSYEQYFGPGTRLTVT.

V and J are TRBV12-5 and TRBJ2-3, with 7 bases identical to TRBD1. V lost 7 bases and J lost 3; bases outside the gene matches: 13. CDR3 size: 16 residues. Germline V gives CDR1 LGHNT, CDR2 FRNRAP. CDR3 nucleotide sequence: TGTGCTAGTGCCTCAAACAGGGGCGGCATAACAGATACGCAGTATTTT. Protein product: CASASNRGGITDTQYF.

This clone qualifies as large. The rearrangement joins TRBV2 to TRBJ1-1; D remains ambiguous. The CDR3 is 11 amino acids. The germline V gene has CDR1 SNHLY and CDR2 FYNNEI. Trimming removed 4 bases at V and 5 bases at J, with 5 bases between. CDR3 DNA: TGTGCCAGCAGTGCTTTAACTGAAGCTTTCTTT. Its translation is CASSALTEAFF.

This chain joins TRBV2 and TRBJ2-6; D possibly corresponds to TRBD1 (6 bases). V was cut by 1 base and J by 7 bases, with 23 bases left in between. This CDR3 spans 19 amino acids. The germline V gene has CDR1 SNHLY and CDR2 FYNNEI. The CDR3 region is CASSEENWTVLSEANVLTF. In nucleotides, the CDR3 is TGTGCCAGCAGTGAAGAGAACTGGACAGTCCTTTCTGAAGCCAACGTCCTGACTTTC.

V usage is TRBV7-8 and J usage is TRBJ2-2; D is uncertain. The CDR3 is made up of 15 amino acids. V was cut by 3 bases and J by 2 bases, with 10 bases left in between. CDR1 SGHVS and CDR2 FQNEAQ come from the germline V gene. CDR3 DNA: TGTGCCAGCAGCTTTGGACGGACCAACACCGGGGAGCTGTTTTTT. This encodes CASSFGRTNTGELFF. Supplemented by reference TRBV7-8 and TRBJ2-2, the full variable domain reads GAGVSQSPRYKVAKRGQDVALRCDPISGHVSLFWYQQALGQGPEFLTYFQNEAQLDKSGLPSDRFFAERPEGSVSTLKIQRTQQEDSAVYLCASSFGRTNTGELFFGEGSRLTVL.

The rearrangement joins TRBV7-9 to TRBJ2-7; D might be TRBD1 (5 bases). Trimming left V 1 base short and J 6 bases short, with 7 bases between. The V gene's germline CDR1 is SEHNR and CDR2 FQNEAQ (reference sequence). The CDR3 loop spans 12 amino acids. The CDR3 reads CASSLGRAEQYF. CDR3 nucleotide sequence: TGTGCCAGCAGCTTAGGCAGGGCCGAGCAGTACTTC. The full variable domain, rest sourced from reference TRBV7-9 and TRBJ2-7, is DTGVSQNPRHKITKRGQNVTFRCDPISEHNRLYWYRQTLGQGPEFLTYFQNEAQLEKSRLLSDRFSAERPKGSFSTLEIQRTEQGDSAMYLCASSLGRAEQYFGPGTRLTVT.

This clone was counted ten times or more. The chain carries TRBV27 and TRBJ1-2; 8 positions agree with TRBD1. Germline CDR1 and CDR2: MNHEY and SMNVEV (reference sequence). CDR3 size: 14 residues. With V trimmed by 2 bases and J by 3 bases, 2 bases remained unmatched. The CDR3 is CASSLGQGDYGYTF. For the CDR3, the DNA is TGTGCCAGCAGTTTAGGACAGGGTGACTATGGCTACACCTTC.

The V gene is TRBV7-8, the J gene TRBJ1-5; D remains ambiguous. Germline assignment: CDR1 SGHVS and CDR2 FQNEAQ. Between the trimmed V and J ends, which lost 1 base and 1 base, there was a span of 8 bases. The CDR3 is 15 residues long. The CDR3 DNA sequence: TGTGCCAGCAGCTTAGGAGTGGGGAGCAATCAGCCCCAGCATTTT. It translates to CASSLGVGSNQPQHF.

This chain connects TRBV11-1 to TRBJ1-1; the D is unclear. CDR1 is SGHAT, CDR2 FQDESV, per germline (reference sequence). V lost 5 bases to trimming and J lost 7 bases, with 26 bases between them. The CDR3 is 17 amino acids. The CDR3 DNA reads as TGTGCCAGCAGCGGCCCTCCCGGAGGGCGGATCGCCAGTGAAGCTTTCTTT. Its translation: CASSGPPGGRIASEAFF.

The rearrangement joins TRBV9 to TRBJ2-7, with unresolved D. This CDR3 has 12 residues. V shed 3 bases and J shed 0 bases, with 4 bases lying between them. Germline V gene sequence: CDR1 SGDLS, CDR2 YYNGEE. The CDR3 DNA sequence: TGTGCCAGCAGCGGAATCTCCTACGAGCAGTACTTC. Translated: CASSGISYEQYF.

This chain joins TRBV5-6 and TRBJ1-2, with 7 bases fitting TRBD1. Germline V gene lookup returns CDR1 SGHDT and CDR2 YYEEEE. CDR3 length: 16 amino acids. With 0 bases clipped from V and 2 bases from J, the junction kept 7 bases outside the gene matches. The DNA for the CDR3 is TGTGCCAGCAGCTTGGGCCAGGGGGTCGGAAACTATGGCTACACCTTC. Translating it yields CASSLGQGVGNYGYTF.

The rearrangement uses TRBV11-2 and TRBJ1-2; possible D gene TRBD1, 6 bases. The CDR3 spans 16 residues. The V and J ends lost 1 base and 8 bases respectively, with 20 bases between them. The germline CDR1 and CDR2 sequences are SGHAT and FQNNGV. The CDR3 spells CASSLGPGQGFRGYTF. CDR3 in DNA: TGTGCCAGCAGCTTAGGTCCGGGACAAGGTTTTCGGGGCTACACCTTC.

The chain couples TRBV7-2 to TRBJ2-4; the match to TRBD2 covers 7 bases. V lost 0 bases to trimming and J lost 4 bases; unmatched junction nucleotides: 12. In germline, CDR1 is SGHTA, CDR2 FQGNSA. The CDR3 runs 18 residues. The CDR3 loop is CASSLAVREASGKNIQYF. The DNA for the CDR3 is TGTGCCAGCAGCTTAGCAGTTCGAGAGGCTAGCGGAAAAAACATTCAGTACTTC.

In this sample, this clone turned up a few times. The V and J genes are TRBV5-6 and TRBJ2-7; D tentatively reads TRBD1 or TRBD2 (5 bases each). The CDR3 spans 15 residues. V was pared by 4 bases and J by 5 bases, with 19 bases between. From germline, CDR1 is SGHDT and CDR2 YYEEEE. The chain's CDR3 is CASSPAGGLSDEQYF. The CDR3 DNA sequence: TGTGCCAGCAGCCCGGCTGGGGGATTGTCTGACGAGCAGTACTTC.